This T cell receptor (beta chain) was observed in a study of blood T cell repertoires in COVID-19 (TCRdb year 2020). A note on the overall study: Samples covering the acute and convalescent phases of COVID-19 were provided by collaborators in the United States, Italy and Spain. The prospective study material was composed of cDNA or gDNA derived from T cells, B-cell-depleted T cells, or PBMCs. Deeply sampled blood TCRbeta repertoires from subjects exposed to, actively infected with, or recovered from COVID-19 were included in the dataset. The samples were drawn from two sources: the first 160 participants of the ongoing ImmuneRACE study, and 1,200 or so subjects contributed by 6 global collaborators. A de-identified subject ID, COVID-19 status, age in years and sex were almost always included in the sample metadata. Where available, HLA class I and class II types were obtained from metadata supplied by the sample provider rather than from assay-based typing. The repertoires were released in a freely available public database meant as a resource for research on the immune response to SARS-CoV-2. Study-level results and caveats: The amount of clinical and demographic metadata varied by source and participant and was provided uncurated.

This clone appeared a single time. Its antigen is unknown. No qualities accompany the bases; no much larger clone lies one base away. In Seattle, one collaborating source enrolled patients while the infection was active and tracked those patients longitudinally over the course of disease. Each collaborating institution followed its own protocols to collect whole blood in K2EDTA tubes. For TCRbeta analysis, collaborators shipped samples as frozen whole blood, isolated PBMCs, or DNA extracted from either of those sample types. TCRbeta CDR3 regions were amplified from genomic DNA using the immunoSEQ Assay, a bias-controlled multiplex PCR. On the authors' methods: Nucleated cell counts per sample were estimated from amplification of reference gene primers within the assay. Sequence reads were collapsed and filtered to measure the absolute abundance of every unique TCRbeta CDR3 rearrangement. Productive Simpson clonality was computed per sample as the square root of Simpson's diversity index over productive rearrangements. TCRdb mirrors the immuneACCESS table, restricted to in-frame sequences. Some clones are absent from its copies; in checked studies, under half trace to an unresolved V gene, and the reason for the others is unknown. V and J calls and clone size are as listed in that table; D and trimming were resolved from the DNA. For this sample the table gives 100,000 to 150,000 clones, of which approximately 90% were detected only once. In total, the top ten clones hold approximately 4.3% of the sample.

The sequencing sample was made of peripheral blood. The sequence came from a man aged 60 to 69 with COVID-19, enrolled during active disease.

The sequenced DNA: TGTGCCAGCAGTGACACAGGGGCGATCACAGATACGCAGTATTTT. Its amino acids are CASSDTGAITDTQYF. Recombination connected TRBV6-4 to TRBJ2-3; 7 bases in the middle match TRBD1. Trimming leaves V shorter by 2 bases and J shorter by 2 bases, with the junction holding 4 bases beyond the gene matches. From a lookup of the germline V gene, CDR1 and CDR2 are MRHNA and SNTAGT. The CDR3 holds 15 amino acids from the cysteine to the phenylalanine. The CDR3 DNA has 45 bases and is translated from base 1.